Sequencing of this TCR beta chain was carried out in a study of shared clonotypes between healthy human individuals. Concerning this clone: This specimen includes other DNA sequences encoding the same CDR3.

The V gene's germline CDR1 is MDHEN and CDR2 SYDVKM. The ends lost 4 bases at V and 6 bases at J; junction bases unmatched: 7. The CDR3 has 14 amino acids. Profiling relied on immunoSEQ multiplex PCR, and the TCRdb table lists in-frame clones only, not all of them. The table shows approximately 530,000 clones, with around 95% occurring only once. Sequenced input: naive CD4+ T cells sorted from blood. Subset defined: CD45RA+ positively selected. This rearrangement joins TRBV28 to TRBJ2-3; TRBD2 agrees at 7 bases. The clonotype comes from a woman in her twenties or thirties in good health. The chain's CDR3 is CASSWGGGLDTQYF. The CDR3 coding sequence is TGTGCCAGCAGTTGGGGGGGAGGGCTGGATACGCAGTATTTT.